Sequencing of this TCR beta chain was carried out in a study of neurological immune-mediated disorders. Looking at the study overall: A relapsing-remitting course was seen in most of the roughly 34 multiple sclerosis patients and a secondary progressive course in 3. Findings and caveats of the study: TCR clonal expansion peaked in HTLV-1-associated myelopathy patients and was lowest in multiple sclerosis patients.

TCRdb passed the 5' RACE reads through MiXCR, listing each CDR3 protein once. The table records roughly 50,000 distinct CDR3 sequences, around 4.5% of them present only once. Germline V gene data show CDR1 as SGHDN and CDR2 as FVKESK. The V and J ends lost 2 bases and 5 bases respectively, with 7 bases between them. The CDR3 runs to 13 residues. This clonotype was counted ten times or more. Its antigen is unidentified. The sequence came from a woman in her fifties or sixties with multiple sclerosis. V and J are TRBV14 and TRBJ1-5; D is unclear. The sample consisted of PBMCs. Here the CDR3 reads CASSQFQDQPQHF. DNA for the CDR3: TGTGCCAGCAGCCAATTCCAGGATCAGCCCCAGCATTTT.